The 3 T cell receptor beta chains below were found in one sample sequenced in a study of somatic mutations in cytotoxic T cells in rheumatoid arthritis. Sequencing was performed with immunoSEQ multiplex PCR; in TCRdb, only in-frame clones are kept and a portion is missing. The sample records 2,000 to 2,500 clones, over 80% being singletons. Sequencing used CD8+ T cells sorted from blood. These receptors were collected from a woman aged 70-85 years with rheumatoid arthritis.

The CDR3 sequence is CASSQGPGTGGEQYF. In nucleotides, the CDR3 is TGCGCCAGCAGCCAAGGCCCCGGGACAGGGGGTGAGCAGTACTTC. J is TRBJ2-7 and V is TRBV4-1; 11 positions agree with TRBD1. Germline lookup yields CDR1 MGHRA and CDR2 YSYEKL. The V segment lost 1 base and the J segment 7 bases; nucleotides outside the gene matches: 6. The CDR3 spans 15 residues.

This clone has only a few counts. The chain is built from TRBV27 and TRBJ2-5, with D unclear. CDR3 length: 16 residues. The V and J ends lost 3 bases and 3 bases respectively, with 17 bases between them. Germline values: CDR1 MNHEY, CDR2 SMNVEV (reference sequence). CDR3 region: CASSFDGLRFEETQYF. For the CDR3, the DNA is TGTGCCAGCAGTTTCGACGGTTTGAGGTTCGAAGAGACCCAGTACTTC.

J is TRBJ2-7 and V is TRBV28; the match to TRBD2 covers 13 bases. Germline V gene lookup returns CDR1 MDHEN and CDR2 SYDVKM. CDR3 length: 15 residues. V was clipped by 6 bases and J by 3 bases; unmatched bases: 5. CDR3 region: CASRPTSGRVYEQYF. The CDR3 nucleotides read TGTGCCAGCAGACCAACTAGCGGGAGGGTCTACGAGCAGTACTTC.